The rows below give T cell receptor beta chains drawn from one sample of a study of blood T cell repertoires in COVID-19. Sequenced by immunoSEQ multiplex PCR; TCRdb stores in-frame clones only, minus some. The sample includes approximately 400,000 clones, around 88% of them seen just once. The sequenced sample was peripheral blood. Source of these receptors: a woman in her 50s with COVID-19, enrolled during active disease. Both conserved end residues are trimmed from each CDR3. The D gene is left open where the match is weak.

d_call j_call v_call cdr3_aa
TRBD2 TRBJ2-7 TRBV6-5 ASSRGGTYEQY
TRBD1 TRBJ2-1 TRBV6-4 ASSEREQGNEQF
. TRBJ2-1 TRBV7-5 ASSPPGDRGLL
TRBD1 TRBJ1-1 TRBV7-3 ASSLTGTGLGTEAF
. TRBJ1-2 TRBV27 ASSLGGSPYT
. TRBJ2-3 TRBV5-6 ASRRKGEDTQY
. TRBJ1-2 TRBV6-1 ASSEVGRGDYGYT
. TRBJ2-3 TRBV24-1 ATSDPQIGDTQY
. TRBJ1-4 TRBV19 ASSIGGAREKLF
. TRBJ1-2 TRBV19 ASSIAGSGYT
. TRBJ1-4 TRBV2 ASRDSSNEKLF
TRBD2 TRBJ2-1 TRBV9 ASSVDSGGSYNEQF
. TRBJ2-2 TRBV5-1 ASSFANTGELF
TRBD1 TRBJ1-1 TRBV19 ASSIPQSTGVAF
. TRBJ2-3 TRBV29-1 SVDPGTDTQY
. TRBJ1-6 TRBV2 ASSVGQGSSPLH
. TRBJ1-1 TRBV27 ASSMGANTEAF
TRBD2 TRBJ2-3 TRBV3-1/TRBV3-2 ASSQGNSGGL
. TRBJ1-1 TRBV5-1 ASRTEVGTEAF
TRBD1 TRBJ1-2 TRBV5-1 ASSWGDSPSLNYGYT
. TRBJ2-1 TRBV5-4 ASSPQRGYNEQF
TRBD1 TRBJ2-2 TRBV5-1 ASSLRTGGSTGELF
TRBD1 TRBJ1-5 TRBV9 ASSGTGRQPQH
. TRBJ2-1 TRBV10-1 ASSDPGYGQF
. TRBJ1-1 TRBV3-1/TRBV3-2 ASSHPGGTEAF
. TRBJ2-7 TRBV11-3 ASSMGAAKPYEQY